This TCR beta chain was recorded in a study of blood T cells in healthy people across ages. A sample-barcoded 5' primer and a J-beta primer mix were used in a second PCR of about 6 to 12 cycles. TCRdb recomputed calls from the 5' RACE reads with MiXCR, one row per CDR3 protein. The data show fewer than 700,000 distinct CDR3 sequences, 40% to 50% seen once. Healthy Caucasian individuals from Russia aged about 6 to 90 were enrolled as donors. The CDR3 spans 15 residues. Germline CDR1 and CDR2: MNHEY and SVGAGI. The ends lost 5 bases at V and 6 bases at J; junction bases unmatched: 11. This clonotype was seen many times.

This receptor was obtained from a man of 80 years or more in good health. The chain has TRBV6-5 and TRBJ1-1; 8 nucleotides match TRBD1. What was sequenced was blood. The CDR3 sequence is CASSPRRGQGSEAFF. As DNA, the CDR3 is TGTGCCAGCAGTCCCCGCAGGGGGCAGGGATCTGAAGCTTTCTTT.